This TCR beta chain was profiled in a study of early T cells in non-severe SARS-CoV-2 infection. Overall study: Sequencing targeted bulk RNA from unsorted whole blood, leaving chains unpaired. Points from the study as a whole: Matches to VDJdb favored anti-spike CD8 responses and missed private and CD4 specificities.

The CDR3 sequence is 14 residues long. The junction had 6 bases not matched to a gene; V was cut back by 6 bases and J by 8 bases. Looked up from germline, CDR1 is SNHLY and CDR2 is FYNNEI. Each single cDNA molecule received a unique molecular identifier. Each CDR3 protein gets one entry after TCRdb re-called the 5' RACE reads with MiXCR. The sample lists over 55,000 distinct CDR3 sequences, 8.5% to 9.5% occurring once. The sample holds many counts of this clonotype. Its target is unknown. The rearrangement uses TRBV2 and TRBJ2-1; 11 nucleotides agree with TRBD2. This receptor was obtained from an adult who was a healthcare worker with PCR-confirmed SARS-CoV-2 infection or an uninfected control (not recorded which). The sample was whole blood. CDR3 sequence (DNA): TGTGCCAGCAGCCAGGGACTAGCGGCGGATGAGCAGTTCTTC. This codes for CASSQGLAADEQFF.